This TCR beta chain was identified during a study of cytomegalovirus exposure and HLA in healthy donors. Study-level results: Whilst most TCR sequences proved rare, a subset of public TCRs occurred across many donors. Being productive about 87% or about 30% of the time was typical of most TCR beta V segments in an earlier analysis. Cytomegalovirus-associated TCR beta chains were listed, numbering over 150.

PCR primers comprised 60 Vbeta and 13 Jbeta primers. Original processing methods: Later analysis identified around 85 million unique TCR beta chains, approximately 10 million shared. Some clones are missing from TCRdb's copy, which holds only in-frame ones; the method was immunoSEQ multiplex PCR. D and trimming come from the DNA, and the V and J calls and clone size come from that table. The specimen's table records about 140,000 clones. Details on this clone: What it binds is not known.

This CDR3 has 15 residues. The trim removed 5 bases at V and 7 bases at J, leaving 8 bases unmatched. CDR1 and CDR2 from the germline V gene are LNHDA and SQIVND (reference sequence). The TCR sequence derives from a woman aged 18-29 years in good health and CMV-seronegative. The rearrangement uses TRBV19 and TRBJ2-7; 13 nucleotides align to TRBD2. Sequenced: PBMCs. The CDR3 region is CASSPLAGGPGEQYF. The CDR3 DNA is TGTGCCAGTAGTCCACTAGCGGGAGGGCCCGGAGAGCAGTACTTC.